This TCR beta chain originates from a study of blood T cells in healthy people across ages. Germline CDR1 SGHVS, CDR2 FQNEAQ. The germline V and J ends were trimmed by 5 bases and 7 bases, with 14 bases remaining between them. The CDR3 is made up of 13 amino acids. A remark on this clonotype: Its antigen is unknown.

Primers used in a second PCR of about 7 to 12 cycles were a sample-barcoded 5' primer and a J-beta primer mix. One entry per CDR3 protein, called by TCRdb with MiXCR from the 5' RACE reads. Of some 290,000 distinct CDR3 sequences listed, around 27% are singletons. Each of the donors had roughly 9.4 milliliters of peripheral blood drawn into EDTA-treated Vacutainer tubes. Overall study results and limits: Using unsorted PBMCs precluded a conclusive naive versus antigen-experienced comparison. CMV infection status of these donors was not known.

The clonotype originates from a woman in her 70s in good health. The rearrangement links TRBV7-8 to TRBJ1-1, with D unresolved. The sequencing sample was made of blood. The CDR3, as DNA: TGTGCCAGCAGCCCCCCTGGGAGGTTTGAAGCTTTCTTT. It encodes CASSPPGRFEAFF.